This T cell receptor beta chain was identified in a study of CD8 T cells in ankylosing spondylitis. TCRdb reprocessed the 5' RACE reads with MiXCR, giving one entry per CDR3 protein. The sample gives 650,000 to 800,000 distinct CDR3 sequences, 15% to 20% of which show up once; under 20% is in the top ten. This clonotype appeared a few times. Its matching antigen is unknown. Whole-study findings and limits: Clones tied to disease were said to be significantly enriched in matched ankylosing spondylitis synovial fluid. Ankylosing spondylitis blood appeared to carry a characteristic TCR beta motif of several highly homologous variants.

Trimming cost V 6 bases and J 5 bases; bases outside gene matches: 6. The CDR3 runs to 16 residues. The germline gives CDR1 SGHVS, CDR2 FNYEAQ. This clonotype was sampled from a male donor with ankylosing spondylitis. The chain employs TRBV7-6 and TRBJ2-3; 15 bases agree with TRBD2. Input material: blood, either unsorted or a sorted T cell fraction (not recorded which). CDR3 residues: CASSPGLAGGQDTQYF. CDR3 bases: TGTGCCAGCAGTCCCGGACTAGCGGGGGGGCAAGATACGCAGTATTTT.